This T cell receptor (beta chain) was documented in a study of graft-versus-host responses after intestinal transplantation (dated by TCRdb to about 2021). As for the study more broadly: Recipients received multivisceral, liver-intestinal, or isolated intestinal transplants. The cohort enrolled some 25 intestinal transplant recipients including one retransplant, and a few patients lacking pretransplant specimens were excluded. Every recipient was given anti-thymocyte globulin induction, then maintenance tacrolimus and steroids for around three years. To identify alloreactive clones, pre-transplant mixed lymphocyte reaction products were sequenced and then compared with unstimulated pre-transplant donor and recipient T cells. Graft-versus-host and host-versus-graft alloreactive T cell clones were tracked in the graft, circulation and bone marrow after intestinal transplantation using bulk TCR-beta CDR3 sequencing. Donor T cell macrochimerism was defined as a peak of at least 4% donor T cells among recipient peripheral blood mononuclear cells. Rather than going through the commercial service, samples from three later patients were sequenced in-house on an Illumina MiSeq and processed with MiXCR.

The sample's time point label is to be understood as: cells obtained before transplantation from donor or recipient. CD3+CD4+ and CD3+CD8+ populations were FACS-sorted from unstimulated pre-transplant donor and recipient cells taken from spleen or lymph nodes. V loses 0 bases at its end and J loses 2 bases; junction bases beyond the gene matches: 11. From the cysteine up to the phenylalanine, the CDR3 has a length of 18 residues. Only the CDR3 DNA is retained, 54 bases long and in frame from the first base. CDR1 and CDR2, looked up from the germline V gene, are SGDLS and YYNGEE. Points on this clone: Its binding antigen is unknown. The input lacks base qualities; no much larger clone sits a single base away.

The investigation overall reported the following: GvH clones turned up in recipient bone marrow, with some appearing earlier in ileal mucosa or blood, a pattern consistent with an intestinal mucosal origin. Patients with donor T cell macrochimerism had high GvH to HvG T cell clonal ratios in their allografts. The conclusions were limited by the relatively low number and heterogeneity of the intestinal transplant patients. Early after transplant, declines in HvG clones were associated with peak levels of circulating GvH clones.

The library came from the immunoSEQ multiplex PCR assay. In most patients, genomic DNA was isolated using the Qiagen DNeasy Blood and Tissue Kit and sent frozen to Adaptive Biotechnologies for TCR sequencing. For most patients, genomic DNA was subjected to high-throughput TCR-beta CDR3 sequencing by Adaptive Biotechnologies. Processing in the source paper ran as follows. Adaptive's ImmunoSEQ software was the source of the TCR sequencing data for about 17 patients, while three other patients were processed with MiXCR and VDJtools. To correct CD4 versus CD8 sorting errors, any sequence found in both subsets at a frequency ratio below 5:1 was removed. CDR3 nucleotide sequences shared between donor and recipient were removed because their origin could not be assigned. To be classed as alloreactive, a clone needed at least 2-fold expansion over unstimulated cells and a minimum CFSE-low frequency of 0.002% (template counts) or 0.001% (read counts). Clones were considered mappable if detected in sequenced pre-transplant spleen, lymph node, or MLR CFSE-low populations of the donor or recipient. The cumulative frequency of alloreactive clones was calculated as a percentage of all sequences, weighted by copy number. This immuneACCESS table, as held by TCRdb, lists in-frame sequences with V and J called but not all clones. Of the missing ones, under half trace to an unresolved V gene in checked studies; the others have no known cause. The D gene and trimming were derived from the DNA, and the V and J assignments and clone size from that table. The sample has 75,000 to 100,000 clones on record, roughly 90% of them singletons. The top ten constitute around 0.17% of the sample.

Sequences were derived from unstimulated CD4+ T cells sorted from spleen or lymph node cells, sampled before intestinal transplant. This TCR was recovered from a human donor who received an intestinal transplant. The sequence is built from TRBV9 and TRBJ1-2; 9 bases in the junction line up with TRBD1. The CDR3 protein: CASSVARGEQGANYGYTF. The nucleotides are TGTGCCAGCAGCGTAGCTAGAGGGGAACAGGGGGCGAACTATGGCTACACCTTC. This CDR3, with the reference TRBV9 and TRBJ1-2 proteins standing in past its ends, gives the full variable domain DSGVTQTPKHLITATGQRVTLRCSPRSGDLSVYWYQQSLDQGLQFLIQYYNGEERAKGNILERFSAQQFPDLHSELNLSSLELGDSALYFCASSVARGEQGANYGYTFGSGTRLTVV.